One and the same sample provided the 7 T cell receptor beta chains below, sequenced in a study of PD-1 blockade in classical Hodgkin lymphoma. Produced via immunoSEQ multiplex PCR; TCRdb's table is partial and in-frame only. The sample yields around 15,000 clones, about 89% seen once. The time point: cycle 4 day 1 (C4D1), after 5 to 7 weeks of nivolumab. The patients all showed relapse after autologous stem cell transplantation, while their brentuximab vedotin exposure varied. Thawed PBMCs underwent magnetic negative selection to obtain purified CD8+ T cells. The sequences come from CD8+ T cells from blood, collected before the fourth cycle of nivolumab. Every receptor here comes from a human donor with classical Hodgkin lymphoma.

This rearrangement joins TRBV11-3 to TRBJ2-1; 9 positions match TRBD2. V gave up 5 bases and J gave up 8 bases; unmatched junction bases: 13. This CDR3 has 16 amino acids. In germline, CDR1 is SGHNT, CDR2 YENEEA. The CDR3: CASSQLAGAPWDEQFF. The CDR3 coding sequence is TGTGCCAGCAGCCAGTTAGCGGGAGCGCCCTGGGATGAGCAGTTCTTC.

The chain links TRBV7-2 to TRBJ2-7; 11 bases are shared with TRBD2. The V gene end was trimmed by 5 bases and the J gene end by 3 bases; junction bases not matched to a gene: 18. This CDR3 spans 19 amino acids. Germline V gives CDR1 SGHTA, CDR2 FQGNSA. The CDR3 region is CASSPPWGSGGAYVYEQYF. As DNA, the CDR3 is TGTGCCAGCAGCCCCCCTTGGGGTAGCGGGGGGGCTTATGTCTACGAGCAGTACTTC.

The V call is TRBV2, the J call TRBJ1-6; D is ambiguous. The CDR3 length is 11 residues. Deletions cut 6 bases from V and 7 bases from J, with 4 bases between. CDR1 is SNHLY and CDR2 is FYNNEI in the germline V gene. CDR3 protein: CASSGNSPLHF. The CDR3 coding sequence is TGTGCCAGCAGCGGAAATTCACCCCTCCACTTT.

The J gene is TRBJ1-2, the V gene TRBV6-1; TRBD1 matches at 8 bases. The CDR3 sequence is 14 residues long. Germline-derived CDR1 and CDR2 are MNHNS and SASEGT. Germline trimming cut 3 bases from V and 7 bases from J; bases unmatched to any gene: 7. The CDR3 loop reads CASSDITGTGGYTF. Here the CDR3 DNA reads TGTGCCAGCAGTGACATAACAGGGACAGGTGGCTACACCTTC.

The V gene is TRBV2, the J gene TRBJ2-7; D uncertain. V lost 1 base to trimming and J lost 1 base, with 5 bases between them. The CDR3 consists of 13 residues. From germline, CDR1 is SNHLY and CDR2 FYNNEI. Written as DNA, the CDR3 is TGTGCCAGCAGTGAAGGGCCGTCCTACGAGCAGTACTTC. Translated: CASSEGPSYEQYF.

The chain joins TRBV5-1 to TRBJ2-7; D assignment may be TRBD1 or TRBD2 (5 bases each). Germline-derived CDR1 and CDR2 are SGHRS and YFSETQ. V was cut by 0 bases and J by 0 bases, with 16 bases left in between. There are 17 residues in the CDR3. CDR3 in amino acids: CASSLETREFGSYEQYF. DNA for the CDR3: TGCGCCAGCAGCTTGGAGACCAGGGAGTTTGGCTCCTACGAGCAGTACTTC.

This clone has only a few counts. The J gene is TRBJ1-6, the V gene TRBV28, with D unclear. Per germline, CDR1 MDHEN and CDR2 SYDVKM. The V end lost 6 bases, the J end lost 4 bases, and 4 bases lay between the germline ends. This CDR3 is 12 amino acids long. CDR3: CASRGYNSPLHF. CDR3 nucleotide sequence: TGTGCCAGCAGGGGGTATAATTCACCCCTCCACTTT.